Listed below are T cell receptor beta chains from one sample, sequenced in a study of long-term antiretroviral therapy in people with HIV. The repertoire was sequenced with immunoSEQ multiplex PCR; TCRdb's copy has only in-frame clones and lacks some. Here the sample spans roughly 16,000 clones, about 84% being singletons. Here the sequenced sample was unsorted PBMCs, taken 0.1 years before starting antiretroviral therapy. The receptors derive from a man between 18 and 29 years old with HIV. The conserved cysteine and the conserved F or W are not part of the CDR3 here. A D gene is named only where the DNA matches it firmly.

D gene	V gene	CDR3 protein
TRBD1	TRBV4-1	ASRKRQGADEQY
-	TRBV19	ASQGGYEQY
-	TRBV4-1	ASSPLVRGSDTQY
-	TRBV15	ATSRDEGTNTEAF
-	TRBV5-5	ASSLGGAFNYGYT
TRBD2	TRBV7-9	ASSLGTSGNSYNEQF
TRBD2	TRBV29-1	SVLPSDGRATGELF
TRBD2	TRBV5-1	ASSLGAGLVDEQF
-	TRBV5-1	ASSQTQETQY
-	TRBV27	ASSLSGQGTEQF
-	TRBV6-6	ASSYSEYGYT
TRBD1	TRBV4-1	ASSQEGTAGGNTIY
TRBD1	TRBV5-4	ASSLQGAVGKQY
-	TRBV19	ASPGGTGELF
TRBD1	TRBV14	ASSPSRTGPYYQSLSYEQY
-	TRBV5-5	ASSLSQLNEKLF
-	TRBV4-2	ASSQGTGFRSGNTIY
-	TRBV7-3	ASSLMSREQY
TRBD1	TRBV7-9	ASSLGTGEKLF
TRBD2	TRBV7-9	ASLGREEVLRSSYNEQF
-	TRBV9	ASSAEHFPDEQF
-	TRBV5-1	ASSLEVGFYEQY
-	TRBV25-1	ASSSPGSNEKLF
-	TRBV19	ASSIIRLGRMNTEAF
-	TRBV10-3	AIGGRGDEQF
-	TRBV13	ASSLEGGRTEAF
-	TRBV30	AWSVSLAEAF
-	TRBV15	ATSITLETTDTQY
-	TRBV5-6	ASSPVGEETQY
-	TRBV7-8	ASSPRDPPGDEQF
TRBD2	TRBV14	ASSQRGSRADTQY
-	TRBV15	ATSRGDEPHNEQF
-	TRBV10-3	AISNSNQPQH
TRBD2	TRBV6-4	ASSDSGGATGELF
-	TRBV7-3	ASSLKGVSYNEQF
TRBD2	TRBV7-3	ASSLLGGRASNEQF
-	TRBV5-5	ASSFRDWGDYGYT
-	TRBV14	ASSQSPSNTIY
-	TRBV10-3	AISTLVNTEAF
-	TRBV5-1	ASSLNTGAGELF
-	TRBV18	ASSTGGTEAF
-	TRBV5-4	ASTGENYGYT
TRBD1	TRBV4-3	ASSQYPRGEKLF
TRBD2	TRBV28	ASRRGGSYEQY
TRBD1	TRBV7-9	ASGSGTGSYEQY
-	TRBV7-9	ASRGGRSPEEQY